Each of the 12 T cell receptor beta chains below was sequenced from the same sample in a study of neurological immune-mediated disorders (dated by TCRdb to the late 2010s). What the time point label conveys for this sample: longitudinal time-point 2. Receptor amplification or capture employed 5' RACE. Instrument used: Illumina HiSeq 2500. TCRdb reanalyzed the raw reads on its own, using fastp at Q25 for trimming and MiXCR for clone calling, and kept in-frame beta chains. A single entry per CDR3 protein holds the most common genes and DNA from its merged rows. Present in this sample are about 90,000 distinct CDR3 sequences, approximately 13% of which were seen just once. Jointly, the top ten make up just under 5% of the sample. The sample was PBMCs. The receptors here all came from a female donor with HTLV-1-associated myelopathy (HAM/TSP).

The table lists this clonotype with many counts. This chain links TRBV7-6 with TRBJ2-7; perhaps TRBD2 as D (6 bases). The V gene's germline CDR1 is SGHVS and CDR2 FNYEAQ. Trimming took 5 bases from V and 3 from J, leaving 17 bases between them. This CDR3 is built from 15 residues. The CDR3 loop is CASSPMGGWVYEQYF. CDR3 DNA: TGTGCCAGCAGCCCAATGGGGGGTTGGGTCTACGAGCAGTACTTC.

The chain recombines TRBV19 with TRBJ2-3; D is perhaps TRBD2 (5 bases). Germline assignment: CDR1 LNHDA and CDR2 SQIVND (reference sequence). V lost 7 bases and J lost 1, with 15 bases in between. The CDR3 is 15 residues long. CDR3 loop: CASNRVLARTDTQYF. In nucleotides, the CDR3 is TGTGCCAGTAACCGTGTGCTAGCACGCACAGATACGCAGTATTTT. Full variable domain (remainder filled in from reference TRBV19 and TRBJ2-3): DGGITQSPKYLFRKEGQNVTLSCEQNLNHDAMYWYRQDPGQGLRLIYYSQIVNDFQKGDIAEGYSVSREKKESFPLTVTSAQKNPTAFYLCASNRVLARTDTQYFGPGTRLTVL.

This clonotype was recorded many times. The rearrangement joins TRBV29-1 to TRBJ2-2; 9 bases align to TRBD1. CDR1 and CDR2 from the germline V gene are SQVTM and ANQGSEA. Unmatched junction bases numbered 3, after V lost 6 bases and J lost 7 bases. The CDR3 extends over 12 amino acids. The CDR3 loop reads CSVGTGLGELFF. CDR3 bases: TGCAGCGTCGGGACAGGGCTCGGGGAGCTGTTTTTT.

This clonotype was counted a few times. The V and J genes are TRBV6-2 or TRBV6-3 and TRBJ2-6, with a possible D match to TRBD1 (6 bases). Germline loops: CDR1 MNHEY, CDR2 SVGEGT. The CDR3 extends over 17 amino acids. Deletions cut 6 bases from V and 0 bases from J, with 15 bases between. The CDR3: CASSTETGYSGANVLTF. For the CDR3, the DNA is TGTGCCAGCAGCACGGAGACAGGCTACTCTGGGGCCAACGTCCTGACTTTC.

This clonotype has a count of ten or more. The rearrangement links TRBV5-1 to TRBJ2-6; D is unclear. CDR1 is SGHRS and CDR2 is YFSETQ in the germline V gene. The CDR3 sequence is 15 residues long. The germline V and J ends were trimmed by 0 bases and 0 bases, with 4 bases remaining between them. The CDR3 DNA reads as TGCGCCAGCAGCTTGGGTACCTCTGGGGCCAACGTCCTGACTTTC. This gives the protein CASSLGTSGANVLTF.

In its sample, this clonotype was seen many times. The CDR3: CASSLNAGAGANVLTF. For the CDR3, the DNA is TGCGCCAGCAGCTTGAATGCAGGAGCTGGGGCCAACGTCCTGACTTTC. This chain connects TRBV5-1 to TRBJ2-6; D unresolved. This CDR3 has 16 residues. V was clipped by 1 base and J by 2 bases, with 10 bases between them. Germline-derived CDR1 and CDR2 are SGHRS and YFSETQ.

This clonotype has at least ten counts. This chain connects TRBV14 to TRBJ2-1; TRBD2 matches 12 bases. CDR3 length: 15 residues. Germline CDR1 reads SGHDN; CDR2 reads FVKESK. V was clipped by 2 bases and J by 7 bases; unmatched bases: 3. In DNA form, the CDR3 reads TGTGCCAGCAGCCAACGACTAGCGGGGGTTAATGAGCAGTTCTTC. It is translated as CASSQRLAGVNEQFF. Using reference TRBV14 and TRBJ2-1 for the parts outside the CDR3, the full variable domain is EAGVTQFPSHSVIEKGQTVTLRCDPISGHDNLYWYRRVMGKEIKFLLHFVKESKQDESGMPNNRFLAERTGGTYSTLKVQPAELEDSGVYFCASSQRLAGVNEQFFGPGTRLTVL.

This clonotype showed up many times. The gene calls are TRBV28 and TRBJ2-7; tentatively, D is TRBD2 (6 bases). This CDR3 has 15 amino acids. CDR1 is MDHEN, CDR2 SYDVKM, per germline. V lost 6 bases, J lost 0 bases, and 15 bases lay in between. The CDR3 loop is CASRPRGRFSYEQYF. CDR3 nucleotide sequence: TGTGCCAGCAGACCCCGGGGGAGGTTCTCCTACGAGCAGTACTTC.

This clonotype appeared a few times. The chain has TRBV7-2 and TRBJ1-5, with D unresolved. Between the trimmed V and J ends, which lost 5 bases and 6 bases, there was a span of 8 bases. The CDR3 totals 12 residues. From germline, CDR1 is SGHTA and CDR2 FQGNSA. In nucleotides, the CDR3 is TGTGCCAGCAGCATCTTAGGTCAGCCCCAGCATTTT. As protein: CASSILGQPQHF.

This clonotype was observed a few times. The chain combines TRBV20-1 with TRBJ2-1; possibly TRBD1 for D (5 bases). Germline V gives CDR1 DFQATT, CDR2 SNEGSKA (reference sequence). This CDR3 has 12 amino acids. V was trimmed by 2 bases and J by 5 bases, leaving 7 bases between them. The CDR3 DNA sequence: TGCAGTGCTAGACGACAGAACAATGAGCAGTTCTTC. Translated, it gives CSARRQNNEQFF.

The table lists this clonotype with many counts. The chain employs TRBV20-1 and TRBJ1-2; 10 nucleotides line up with TRBD1. Germline trimming cut 3 bases from V and 9 bases from J; bases unmatched to any gene: 7. The CDR3 totals 13 residues. Germline-derived CDR1 and CDR2 are DFQATT and SNEGSKA (reference sequence). The DNA for the CDR3 is TGCAGTGCTAGGGACAGGGGGGAATTTAGCTACACCTTC. This encodes CSARDRGEFSYTF.

This clonotype was detected many times. The V call is TRBV5-1, the J call TRBJ1-6; D may be TRBD1 (5 bases). The germline V gene encodes CDR1 SGHRS and CDR2 YFSETQ. The CDR3 has 13 amino acids. V was pared by 4 bases and J by 8 bases, with 10 bases between. CDR3 loop: CASSPLGHSPLHF. For the CDR3, the DNA is TGCGCCAGCAGCCCCCTGGGGCATTCACCCCTCCACTTT.